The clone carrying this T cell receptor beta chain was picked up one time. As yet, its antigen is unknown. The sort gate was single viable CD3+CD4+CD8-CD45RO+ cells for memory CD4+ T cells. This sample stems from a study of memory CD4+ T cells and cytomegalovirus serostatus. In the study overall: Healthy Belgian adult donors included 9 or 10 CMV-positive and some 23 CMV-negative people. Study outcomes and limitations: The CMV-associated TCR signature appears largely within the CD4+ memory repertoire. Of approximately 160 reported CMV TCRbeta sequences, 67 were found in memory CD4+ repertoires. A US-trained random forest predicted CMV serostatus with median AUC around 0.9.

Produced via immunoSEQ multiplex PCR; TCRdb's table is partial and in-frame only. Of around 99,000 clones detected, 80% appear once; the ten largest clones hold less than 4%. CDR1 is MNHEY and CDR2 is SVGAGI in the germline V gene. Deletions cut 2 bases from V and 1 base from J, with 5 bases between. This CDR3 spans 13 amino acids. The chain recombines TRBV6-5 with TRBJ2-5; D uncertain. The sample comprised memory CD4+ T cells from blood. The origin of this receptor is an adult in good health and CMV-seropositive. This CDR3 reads CASSYRPQETQYF. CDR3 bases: TGTGCCAGCAGTTACAGGCCCCAAGAGACCCAGTACTTC.